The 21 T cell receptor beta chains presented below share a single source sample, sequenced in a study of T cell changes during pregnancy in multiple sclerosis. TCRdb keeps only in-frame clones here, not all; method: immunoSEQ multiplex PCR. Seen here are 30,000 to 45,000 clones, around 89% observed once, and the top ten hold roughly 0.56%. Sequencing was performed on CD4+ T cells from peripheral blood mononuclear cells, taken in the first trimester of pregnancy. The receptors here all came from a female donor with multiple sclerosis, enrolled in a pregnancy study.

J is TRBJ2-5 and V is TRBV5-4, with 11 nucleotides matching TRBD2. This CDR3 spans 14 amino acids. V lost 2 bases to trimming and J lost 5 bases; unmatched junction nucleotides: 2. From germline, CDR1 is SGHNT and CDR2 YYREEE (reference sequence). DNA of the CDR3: TGTGCCAGCAGCTTACTAGCGGGAGATGAGACCCAGTACTTC. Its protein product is CASSLLAGDETQYF.

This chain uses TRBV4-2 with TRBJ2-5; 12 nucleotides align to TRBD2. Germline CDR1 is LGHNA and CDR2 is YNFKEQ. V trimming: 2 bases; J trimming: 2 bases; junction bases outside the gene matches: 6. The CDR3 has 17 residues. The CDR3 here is CASSQSSGRVGQETQYF. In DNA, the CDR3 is TGTGCCAGCAGCCAATCTAGCGGGAGGGTAGGGCAAGAGACCCAGTACTTC.

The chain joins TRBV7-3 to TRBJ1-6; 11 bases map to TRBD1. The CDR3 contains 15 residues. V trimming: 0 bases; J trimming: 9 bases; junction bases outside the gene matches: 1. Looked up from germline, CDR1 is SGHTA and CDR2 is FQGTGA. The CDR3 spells CASSLTGQGASPLHF. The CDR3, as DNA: TGTGCCAGCAGCTTAACCGGACAGGGGGCTTCACCCCTCCACTTT.

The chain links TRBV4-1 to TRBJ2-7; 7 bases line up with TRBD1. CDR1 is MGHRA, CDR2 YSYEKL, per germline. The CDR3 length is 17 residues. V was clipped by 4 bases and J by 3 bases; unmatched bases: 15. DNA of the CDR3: TGCGCCAGCAGCCGAGAGTCTGAGGTGGGACAGCTCTACGAGCAGTACTTC. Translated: CASSRESEVGQLYEQYF.

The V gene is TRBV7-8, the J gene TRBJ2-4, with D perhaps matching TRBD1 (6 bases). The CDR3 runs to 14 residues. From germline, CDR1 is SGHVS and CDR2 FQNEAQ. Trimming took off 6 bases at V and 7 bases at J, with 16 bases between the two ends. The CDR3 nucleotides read TGTGCCAGCAGTTTACAGGGTCAGACGAACATTCAGTACTTC. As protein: CASSLQGQTNIQYF.

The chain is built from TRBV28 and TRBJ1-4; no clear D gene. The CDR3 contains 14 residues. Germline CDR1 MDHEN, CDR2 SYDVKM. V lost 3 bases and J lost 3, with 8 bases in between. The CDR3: CASSFHGANEKLFF. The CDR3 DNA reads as TGTGCCAGCAGTTTCCACGGGGCTAATGAAAAACTGTTTTTT.

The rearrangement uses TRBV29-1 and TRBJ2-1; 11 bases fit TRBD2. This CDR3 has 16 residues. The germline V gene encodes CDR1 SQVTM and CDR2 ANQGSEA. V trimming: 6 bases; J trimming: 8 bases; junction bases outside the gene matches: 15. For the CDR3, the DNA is TGCAGCGTCCCCCCTAGTACTAGCGGGAGTGTCTATGAGCAGTTCTTC. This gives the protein CSVPPSTSGSVYEQFF.

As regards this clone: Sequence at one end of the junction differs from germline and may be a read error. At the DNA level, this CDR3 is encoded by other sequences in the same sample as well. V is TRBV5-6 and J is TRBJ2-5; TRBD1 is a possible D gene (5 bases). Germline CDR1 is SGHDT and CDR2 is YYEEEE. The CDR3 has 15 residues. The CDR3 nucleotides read TGCGCCAGCAGCTTTTTTGGGGCGCCCCAAGAGACCCAGTACTTC. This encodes CASSFFGAPQETQYF.

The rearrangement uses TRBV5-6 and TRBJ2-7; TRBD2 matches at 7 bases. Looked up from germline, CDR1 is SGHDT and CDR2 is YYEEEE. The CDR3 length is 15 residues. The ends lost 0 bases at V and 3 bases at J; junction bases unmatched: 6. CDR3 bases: TGTGCCAGCAGCTTGGCCCCGGGGGGTAACTACGAGCAGTACTTC. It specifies CASSLAPGGNYEQYF.

CDR3 sequence (DNA): TGTGCCAGCAGCTCGGGACAGAACACCGGGGAGCTGTTTTTT. Its translation: CASSSGQNTGELFF. The rearrangement links TRBV11-3 to TRBJ2-2; D is perhaps TRBD1 (6 bases). Trimming cost V 4 bases and J 1 base, with 7 bases left between them. The germline V gene encodes CDR1 SGHNT and CDR2 YENEEA. The CDR3 has 14 amino acids.

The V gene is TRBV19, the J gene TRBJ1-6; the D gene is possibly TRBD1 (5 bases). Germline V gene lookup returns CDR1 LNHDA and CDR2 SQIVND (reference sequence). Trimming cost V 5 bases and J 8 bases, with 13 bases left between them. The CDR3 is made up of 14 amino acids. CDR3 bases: TGTGCCAGTAGTCTCAGGGTTTACGATTCACCCCTCCACTTT. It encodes CASSLRVYDSPLHF.

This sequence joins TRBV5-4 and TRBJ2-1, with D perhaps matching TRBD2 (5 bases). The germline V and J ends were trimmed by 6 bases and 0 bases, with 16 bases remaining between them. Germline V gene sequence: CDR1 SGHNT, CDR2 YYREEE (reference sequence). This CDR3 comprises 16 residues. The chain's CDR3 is CASTPRARSSYNEQFF. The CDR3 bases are TGTGCCAGCACCCCGAGGGCCCGCAGCTCCTACAATGAGCAGTTCTTC.

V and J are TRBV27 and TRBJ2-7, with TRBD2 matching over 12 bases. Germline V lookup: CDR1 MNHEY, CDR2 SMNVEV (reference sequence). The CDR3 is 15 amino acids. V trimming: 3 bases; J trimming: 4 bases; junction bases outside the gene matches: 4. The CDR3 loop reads CASSFQLAGGYEQYF. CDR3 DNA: TGTGCCAGCAGTTTCCAACTAGCGGGAGGTTACGAGCAGTACTTC.

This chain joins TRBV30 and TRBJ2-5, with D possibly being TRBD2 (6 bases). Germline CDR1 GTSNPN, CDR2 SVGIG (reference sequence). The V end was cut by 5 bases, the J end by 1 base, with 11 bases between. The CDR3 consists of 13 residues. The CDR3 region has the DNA TGTGCCTGGGCTCTTAGCGGCCAAGAGACCCAGTACTTC. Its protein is CAWALSGQETQYF. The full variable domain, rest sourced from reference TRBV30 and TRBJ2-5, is SQTIHQWPATLVQPVGSPLSLECTVEGTSNPNLYWYRQAAGRGLQLLFYSVGIGQISSEVPQNLSASRPQDRQFILSSKKLLLSDSGFYLCAWALSGQETQYFGPGTRLLVL.

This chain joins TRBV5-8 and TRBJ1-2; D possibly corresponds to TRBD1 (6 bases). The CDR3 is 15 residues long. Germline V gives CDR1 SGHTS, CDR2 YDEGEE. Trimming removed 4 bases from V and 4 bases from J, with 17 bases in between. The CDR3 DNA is TGTGCCAGCAGCCCCCCGACAGGAACTCTCTATGGCTACACCTTC. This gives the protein CASSPPTGTLYGYTF.

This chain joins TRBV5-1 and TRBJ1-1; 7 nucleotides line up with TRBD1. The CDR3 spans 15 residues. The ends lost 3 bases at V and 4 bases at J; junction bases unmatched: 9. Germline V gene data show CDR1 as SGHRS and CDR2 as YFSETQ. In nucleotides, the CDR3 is TGCGCCAGCAGCTCGAGGGGTACAGGGGCCACTGAAGCTTTCTTT. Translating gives CASSSRGTGATEAFF.

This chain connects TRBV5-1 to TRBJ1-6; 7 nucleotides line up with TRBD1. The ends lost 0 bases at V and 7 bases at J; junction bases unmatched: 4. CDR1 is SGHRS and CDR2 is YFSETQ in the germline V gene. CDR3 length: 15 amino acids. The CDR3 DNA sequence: TGCGCCAGCAGCTTGGGGCAGGGGGGAAATTCACCCCTCCACTTT. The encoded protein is CASSLGQGGNSPLHF.

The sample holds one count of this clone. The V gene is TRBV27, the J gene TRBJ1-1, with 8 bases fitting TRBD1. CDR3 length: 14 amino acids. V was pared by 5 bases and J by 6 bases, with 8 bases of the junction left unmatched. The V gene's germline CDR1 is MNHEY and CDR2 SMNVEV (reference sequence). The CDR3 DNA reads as TGTGCCAGCAGTCCGAACTCAGGGGGCTCTGAAGCTTTCTTT. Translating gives CASSPNSGGSEAFF.

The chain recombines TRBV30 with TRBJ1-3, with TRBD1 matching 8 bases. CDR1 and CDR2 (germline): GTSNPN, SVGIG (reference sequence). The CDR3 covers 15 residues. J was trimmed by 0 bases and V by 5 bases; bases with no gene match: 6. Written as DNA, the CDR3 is TGTGCCTGGGGGACAGGTATTAACTCTGGAAACACCATATATTTT. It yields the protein CAWGTGINSGNTIYF.

CDR3 sequence: CASSLRQGVTDTQYF. The CDR3 DNA reads as TGTGCCAGCAGCCTGCGACAGGGCGTCACAGATACGCAGTATTTT. The chain uses TRBV9 and TRBJ2-3; the match to TRBD1 covers 7 bases. CDR3 length equals 15 residues. The ends lost 4 bases at V and 2 bases at J; junction bases unmatched: 7. From germline, CDR1 is SGDLS and CDR2 YYNGEE.

CDR3 sequence reads: CASSPRTSAGSETQYF. CDR3 bases: TGTGCCAGCAGCCCCCGGACTAGCGCAGGGTCAGAGACCCAGTACTTC. This chain connects TRBV9 to TRBJ2-5; TRBD2 matches 9 bases. This CDR3 has 16 residues. CDR1 is SGDLS and CDR2 is YYNGEE in the germline V gene. V was clipped by 4 bases and J by 4 bases; unmatched bases: 11.